This passage covers 21 T cell receptor beta chains from one sample sequenced in a study of shared clonotypes between healthy human individuals. Libraries were prepared by immunoSEQ multiplex PCR; TCRdb keeps only in-frame clonotypes and omits some of them. In the table there are over a million clones, roughly 95% of which are singletons. The sample consisted of naive CD4+ T cells sorted from blood. The subset: CD45RA+ positively selected. These receptors all come from a man younger than 45 in good health.

The rearrangement uses TRBV28 and TRBJ1-5; 9 nucleotides match TRBD1. The CDR3 is made up of 13 amino acids. Germline CDR1 is MDHEN and CDR2 is SYDVKM. V was pared by 9 bases and J by 7 bases, with 7 bases of the junction left unmatched. The CDR3 here is CASKGTGWQPQHF. CDR3 nucleotides: TGTGCCAGTAAGGGGACAGGGTGGCAGCCCCAGCATTTT. Filled out from reference TRBV28 and TRBJ1-5, the complete variable domain reads DVKVTQSSRYLVKRTGEKVFLECVQDMDHENMFWYRQDPGLGLRLIYFSYDVKMKEKGDIPEGYSVSREKKERFSLILESASTNQTSMYLCASKGTGWQPQHFGDGTRLSIL.

This chain uses TRBV19 with TRBJ2-5, with 7 bases fitting TRBD2. Germline trimming cut 6 bases from V and 7 bases from J; bases unmatched to any gene: 11. CDR1 LNHDA and CDR2 SQIVND come from the germline V gene (reference sequence). The CDR3 is made up of 14 amino acids. The CDR3 here is CASSVGTGGVTQYF. In DNA form, the CDR3 reads TGTGCCAGTAGCGTGGGGACGGGAGGAGTGACCCAGTACTTC.

The chain links TRBV14 to TRBJ2-3; 8 positions match TRBD2. Germline V gene lookup returns CDR1 SGHDN and CDR2 FVKESK. The junction had 19 bases not matched to a gene; V was cut back by 2 bases and J by 3 bases. This CDR3 has 20 residues. Written as DNA, the CDR3 is TGTGCCAGCAGCCAACCCCGGGGGGGAGCGGGAGCATTAAGGACAGATACGCAGTATTTT. It specifies CASSQPRGGAGALRTDTQYF.

V usage is TRBV5-1 and J usage is TRBJ2-3, with D unresolved. Between the trimmed V and J ends, which lost 4 bases and 2 bases, there was a span of 11 bases. Per germline, CDR1 SGHRS and CDR2 YFSETQ. The CDR3 covers 14 residues. The CDR3 DNA reads as TGCGCCAGCAGCGAGGACCTTTACACAGATACGCAGTATTTT. It translates to CASSEDLYTDTQYF.

This chain connects TRBV6-1 to TRBJ2-7; a possible D gene is TRBD2 (6 bases). Germline V gene data show CDR1 as MNHNS and CDR2 as SASEGT. The CDR3 extends over 17 amino acids. Trimming removed 0 bases at V and 0 bases at J, with 15 bases between. The CDR3 reads CASSEASGPGNSYEQYF. The CDR3, as DNA: TGTGCCAGCAGTGAAGCCAGCGGGCCTGGAAACTCCTACGAGCAGTACTTC.

On this clone itself: Additional DNA sequences in this sample encode the identical CDR3. The rearrangement links TRBV29-1 to TRBJ2-1, with 8 positions matching TRBD1. With V trimmed by 6 bases and J by 4 bases, 2 bases remained unmatched. Germline CDR1 is SQVTM and CDR2 is ANQGSEA. The CDR3 has 12 amino acids. The CDR3 loop reads CSVRTGYNEQFF. The CDR3 DNA follows: TGCAGCGTCCGGACAGGGTACAATGAGCAGTTCTTC.

The V gene is TRBV7-9, the J gene TRBJ2-7; TRBD2 matches at 14 bases. The CDR3 sequence is 17 residues long. The germline V gene has CDR1 SEHNR and CDR2 FQNEAQ (reference sequence). After removal of 4 bases from V and 4 bases from J, the junction contained 9 bases not matched to a gene. In nucleotides, the CDR3 is TGTGCCAGCAGCTGGGGGGGACTAGCGGGAGTCCGATACGAGCAGTACTTC. Protein product: CASSWGGLAGVRYEQYF.

The rearrangement links TRBV2 to TRBJ2-1, with 7 bases aligning to TRBD1. J lost 10 bases, V lost 4 bases, and 7 bases had no gene match. CDR1 and CDR2 (germline): SNHLY, FYNNEI. This CDR3 has 13 residues. The CDR3 DNA is TGTGCCAGCAGTGCCCTGATGGGACAGGAGCAGTTCTTC. This sequence encodes CASSALMGQEQFF.

Comments on this clone: In the same sample, other DNA sequences code for this CDR3. V usage is TRBV10-3 and J usage is TRBJ2-7, with D uncertain. V was cut by 2 bases and J by 4 bases, with 3 bases left in between. The V gene's germline CDR1 is ENHRY and CDR2 SYGVKD. CDR3 length: 11 residues. The chain's CDR3 is CAISERYEQYF. The CDR3 DNA is TGTGCCATCAGTGAGCGTTACGAGCAGTACTTC.

The chain links TRBV29-1 to TRBJ1-2; TRBD1 is a possible D gene (5 bases). This CDR3 has 12 amino acids. Between the trimmed V and J ends, which lost 7 bases and 1 base, there was a span of 10 bases. Germline values: CDR1 SQVTM, CDR2 ANQGSEA. The DNA of the CDR3 is TGCAGCGGGGGAGACAGTAACTATGGCTACACCTTC. The encoded protein is CSGGDSNYGYTF.

This sequence joins TRBV7-2 and TRBJ1-2; the match to TRBD1 covers 9 bases. CDR3 length: 13 amino acids. From germline, CDR1 is SGHTA and CDR2 FQGNSA. V lost 1 base, J lost 8 bases, and 2 bases stayed unmatched. The chain's CDR3 is CASSLVQGAGYTF. In DNA form, the CDR3 reads TGTGCCAGCAGCTTAGTACAGGGGGCCGGCTACACCTTC.

This clone was detected once. This CDR3 is CASSIGRVQPQHF. DNA for the CDR3: TGTGCCAGTAGTATCGGCAGGGTTCAGCCCCAGCATTTT. V gene TRBV19 combines with J gene TRBJ1-5, with D perhaps matching TRBD1 (5 bases). Germline loops: CDR1 LNHDA, CDR2 SQIVND (reference sequence). The CDR3 totals 13 residues. Trimming took off 3 bases at V and 6 bases at J, with 9 bases between the two ends.

The chain carries TRBV5-1 and TRBJ1-3; the match to TRBD1 covers 9 bases. CDR3 size: 20 residues. Germline values: CDR1 SGHRS, CDR2 YFSETQ. V was pared by 0 bases and J by 0 bases, with 13 bases of the junction left unmatched. The CDR3 is CASSLVPGTGRFRSGNTIYF. In DNA form, the CDR3 reads TGCGCCAGCAGCTTGGTGCCCGGGACAGGGCGATTTCGCTCTGGAAACACCATATATTTT.

About this clone itself: The identical CDR3 is also encoded by other nucleotide sequences in the sample. The rearrangement uses TRBV18 and TRBJ2-7; D gene unclear. CDR1 KGHSH and CDR2 LQKENI come from the germline V gene. V lost 1 base and J 3 bases, leaving 1 base between the germline ends. This CDR3 spans 11 amino acids. CDR3 region: CASSPRYEQYF. The DNA of the CDR3 is TGTGCCAGCTCACCACGCTACGAGCAGTACTTC.

The genes are TRBV11-2 and TRBJ2-3; 8 nucleotides align to TRBD2. After removal of 1 base from V and 4 bases from J, the junction contained 4 bases not matched to a gene. Germline CDR1 reads SGHAT; CDR2 reads FQNNGV. This CDR3 spans 15 amino acids. The CDR3 protein is CASSLGSGMSDTQYF. DNA of the CDR3: TGTGCCAGCAGCTTAGGTAGCGGGATGTCAGATACGCAGTATTTT.

V is TRBV6-1 and J is TRBJ1-4; 8 nucleotides match TRBD1. Germline CDR1 reads MNHNS; CDR2 reads SASEGT. The length of the CDR3 is 15 residues. V lost 7 bases, J lost 3 bases, and 7 bases stayed unmatched. The chain's CDR3 is CASTASTGANEKLFF. CDR3 bases: TGTGCCAGCACCGCATCGACAGGGGCTAATGAAAAACTGTTTTTT.

This clone appeared a single time. The chain carries TRBV5-1 and TRBJ1-4, with D perhaps TRBD1 (6 bases). Trimming removed 0 bases at V and 6 bases at J, with 12 bases between. CDR1 and CDR2 from the germline V gene are SGHRS and YFSETQ. This CDR3 is built from 15 residues. The DNA for the CDR3 is TGCGCCAGCAGCTTGGGTGCAGGGGATGATGAAAAACTGTTTTTT. Encoded protein: CASSLGAGDDEKLFF. The whole variable domain, filled in from reference TRBV5-1 and TRBJ1-4, reads KAGVTQTPRYLIKTRGQQVTLSCSPISGHRSVSWYQQTPGQGLQFLFEYFSETQRNKGNFPGRFSGRQFSNSRSEMNVSTLELGDSALYLCASSLGAGDDEKLFFGSGTQLSVL.

Concerning this clone: The sample has other DNA sequences that encode this CDR3 too. The chain uses TRBV19 and TRBJ2-1, with no clear D. Trimming took 1 base from V and 4 from J, leaving 5 bases between them. Germline CDR1 and CDR2: LNHDA and SQIVND (reference sequence). This CDR3 spans 13 amino acids. CDR3 residues: CASSIGNYNEQFF. CDR3 nucleotide sequence: TGTGCCAGTAGTATAGGGAATTACAATGAGCAGTTCTTC.

The J gene is TRBJ2-3, the V gene TRBV25-1, with 7 nucleotides matching TRBD2. CDR1 is MGHDK, CDR2 SYGVNS, per germline. The CDR3 is made up of 16 amino acids. The V segment lost 6 bases and the J segment 2 bases; nucleotides outside the gene matches: 11. The CDR3 sequence: CASRKGASGYTDTQYF. The CDR3 DNA reads TGTGCCAGCAGGAAAGGGGCTAGCGGATACACAGATACGCAGTATTTT.

The chain combines TRBV18 with TRBJ1-3; D may be TRBD1 (5 bases). The V end lost 3 bases, the J end lost 0 bases, and 15 bases lay between the germline ends. The length of the CDR3 is 17 residues. The germline CDR1 and CDR2 sequences are KGHSH and LQKENI. Here the CDR3 reads CASSPLSTVRSGNTIYF. The CDR3 DNA is TGTGCCAGCTCACCTCTTTCGACAGTCCGCTCTGGAAACACCATATATTTT.

The chain links TRBV28 to TRBJ2-2, with no clear D. Germline V gene lookup returns CDR1 MDHEN and CDR2 SYDVKM. Trimming took off 3 bases at V and 4 bases at J, with 12 bases between the two ends. The CDR3 has 15 amino acids. CDR3 sequence: CASSFKPLVTGELFF. DNA of the CDR3: TGTGCCAGCAGTTTTAAACCCCTCGTCACCGGGGAGCTGTTTTTT.